Reported below is one T cell receptor beta chain. The CDR3 consists of 16 residues. Per the germline V gene, CDR1 is MDHEN and CDR2 is SYDVKM. J gave up 1 base and V 2 bases, and 6 bases lay outside the gene matches. Profiled with immunoSEQ multiplex PCR; TCRdb holds only in-frame clones, not every one. Of about 220,000 clones listed, roughly 84% are singletons. This sample is drawn from a study of blood T cell repertoires in COVID-19. At the level of the study: Nucleic acid was either cDNA or gDNA, and it came from T cells, B-cell-depleted T cells, or PBMCs.

Material: PBMCs or T cells enriched from blood (not recorded which). The chain combines TRBV28 with TRBJ2-7; 9 positions agree with TRBD1. The TCR originated in a middle-aged woman who had recovered from COVID-19. CDR3 sequence (DNA): TGTGCCAGCAGTTTAATCCCCGGGACAGGGTCCTACGAGCAGTACTTC. This codes for CASSLIPGTGSYEQYF. The full variable domain, completed using reference TRBV28 and TRBJ2-7, is DVKVTQSSRYLVKRTGEKVFLECVQDMDHENMFWYRQDPGLGLRLIYFSYDVKMKEKGDIPEGYSVSREKKERFSLILESASTNQTSMYLCASSLIPGTGSYEQYFGPGTRLTVT.